The clone carrying this T cell receptor (beta chain) occurred once. CDR1 is LGHDT and CDR2 is YNNKEL in the germline V gene (reference sequence). The V and J ends lost 5 bases and 8 bases respectively, with 21 bases between them. The CDR3 covers 15 residues. The data are from a study of CD8 T cells in Susac syndrome. The RNA, about 0.5 to 1 ug, was put through reverse transcription using random hexamers. TCRdb re-analysed the immunoSEQ multiplex PCR reads in MiXCR, keeping a single row per CDR3 protein. Among over 300,000 distinct CDR3 sequences listed, approximately 90% were seen once. The specimen was CD4+ T cells from PBMCs. The chain employs TRBV3-1 and TRBJ1-2; weak D call: TRBD1 (6 bases). The source of this sequence is a human donor with multiple sclerosis. CDR3 sequence (DNA): TGTGCCAGCAGCTTGAGACCGGACAGCCTGGAAGGCTACACCTTC. The encoded protein is CASSLRPDSLEGYTF.